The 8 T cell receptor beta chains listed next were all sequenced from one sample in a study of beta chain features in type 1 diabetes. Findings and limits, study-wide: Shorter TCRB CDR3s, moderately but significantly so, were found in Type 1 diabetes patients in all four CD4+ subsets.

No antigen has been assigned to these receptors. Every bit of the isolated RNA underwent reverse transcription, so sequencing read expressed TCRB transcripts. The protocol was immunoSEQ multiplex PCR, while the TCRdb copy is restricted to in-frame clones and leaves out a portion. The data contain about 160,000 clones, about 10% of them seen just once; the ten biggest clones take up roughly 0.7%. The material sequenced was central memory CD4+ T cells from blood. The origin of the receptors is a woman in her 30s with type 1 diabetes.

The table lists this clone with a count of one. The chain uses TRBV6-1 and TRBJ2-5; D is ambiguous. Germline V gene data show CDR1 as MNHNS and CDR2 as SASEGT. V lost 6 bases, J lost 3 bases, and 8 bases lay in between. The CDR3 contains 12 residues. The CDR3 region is CASSITEETQYF. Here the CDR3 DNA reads TGTGCCAGCAGCATAACAGAAGAGACCCAGTACTTC.

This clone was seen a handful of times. DNA of the CDR3: TGTGCCAGCAGCCTACCAGGGGGAAATAATGGCTACACCTTC. Its protein product is CASSLPGGNNGYTF. The rearrangement joins TRBV28 to TRBJ1-2, with TRBD1 identical over 7 bases. This CDR3 comprises 14 residues. The ends lost 6 bases at V and 6 bases at J; junction bases unmatched: 10. The germline gives CDR1 MDHEN, CDR2 SYDVKM.

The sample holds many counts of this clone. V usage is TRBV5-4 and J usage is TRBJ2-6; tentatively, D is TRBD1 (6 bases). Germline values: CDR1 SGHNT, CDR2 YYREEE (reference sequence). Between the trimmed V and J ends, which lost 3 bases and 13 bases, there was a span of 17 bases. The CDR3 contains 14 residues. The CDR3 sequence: CASSYSGTPPVLTF. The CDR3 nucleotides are TGTGCCAGCAGCTATTCCGGGACACCTCCTGTCCTGACTTTC.

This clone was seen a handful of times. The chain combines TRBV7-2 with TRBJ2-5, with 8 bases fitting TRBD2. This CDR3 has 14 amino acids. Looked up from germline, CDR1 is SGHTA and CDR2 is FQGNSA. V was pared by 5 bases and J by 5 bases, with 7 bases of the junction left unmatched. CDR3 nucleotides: TGTGCCAGCAGCCCAGGACTAGCAAGTGAGACCCAGTACTTC. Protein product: CASSPGLASETQYF.

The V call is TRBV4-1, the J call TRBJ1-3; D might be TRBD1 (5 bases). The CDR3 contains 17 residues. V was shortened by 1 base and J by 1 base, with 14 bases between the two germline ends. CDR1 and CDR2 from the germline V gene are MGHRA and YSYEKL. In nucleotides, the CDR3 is TGCGCCAGCAGCCAAGCCCTTGGCGGGACGTCTGGAAACACCATATATTTT. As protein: CASSQALGGTSGNTIYF.

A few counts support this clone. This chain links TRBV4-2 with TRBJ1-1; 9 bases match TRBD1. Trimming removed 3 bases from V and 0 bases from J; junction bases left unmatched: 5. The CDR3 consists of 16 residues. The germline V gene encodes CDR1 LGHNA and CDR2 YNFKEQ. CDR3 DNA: TGTGCCAGCAGCCAGGGACAGGGAGGAGTGAACACTGAAGCTTTCTTT. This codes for CASSQGQGGVNTEAFF.

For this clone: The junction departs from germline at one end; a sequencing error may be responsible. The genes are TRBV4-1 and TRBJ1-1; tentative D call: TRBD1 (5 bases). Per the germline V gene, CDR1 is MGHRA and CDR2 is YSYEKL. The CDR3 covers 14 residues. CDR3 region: CASRTGGMNTEAFF. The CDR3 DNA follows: TGTGCCAGCAGGACGGGGGGGATGAACACTGAAGCTTTCTTT.

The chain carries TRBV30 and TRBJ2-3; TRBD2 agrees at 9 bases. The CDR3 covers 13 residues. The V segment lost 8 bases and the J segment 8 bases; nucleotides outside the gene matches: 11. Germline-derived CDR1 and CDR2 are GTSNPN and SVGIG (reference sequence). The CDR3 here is CAGLAGEWGTQYF. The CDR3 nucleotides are TGTGCCGGATTAGCGGGAGAGTGGGGTACGCAGTATTTT.